This entry lists 2 T cell receptor beta chains sequenced from one sample in a study of cytomegalovirus exposure and HLA in healthy donors. Both 60 Vbeta primers and 13 Jbeta primers went into the PCR. Profiling relied on immunoSEQ multiplex PCR, and the TCRdb table lists in-frame clones only, not all of them. Its listing shows under 200,000 clones. Material for sequencing was PBMCs. These receptors all stem from a man aged 25-45 years in good health and CMV-seronegative.

CDR3 in amino acids: CASEKLAYEQYF. DNA of the CDR3: TGTGCCAGCGAAAAACTAGCGTATGAGCAGTACTTC. The chain couples TRBV7-9 to TRBJ2-7, with TRBD2 identical over 7 bases. Trimming at V came to 8 bases and at J to 7 bases, leaving 8 bases not matched to a gene. Germline V gene data show CDR1 as SEHNR and CDR2 as FQNEAQ (reference sequence). The CDR3 runs 12 residues.

This rearrangement joins TRBV7-3 to TRBJ2-7; 11 bases align to TRBD2. The V segment lost 3 bases and the J segment 2 bases; nucleotides outside the gene matches: 12. Germline lookup yields CDR1 SGHTA and CDR2 FQGTGA. CDR3 length: 18 residues. CDR3 residues: CASSLIGTSGPNAYEQYF. CDR3 DNA sequence: TGTGCCAGCAGCTTGATTGGGACTAGCGGACCTAATGCCTACGAGCAGTACTTC. Full variable domain (remainder filled in from reference TRBV7-3 and TRBJ2-7): GAGVSQTPSNKVTEKGKYVELRCDPISGHTALYWYRQSLGQGPEFLIYFQGTGAADDSGLPNDRFFAVRPEGSVSTLKIQRTERGDSAVYLCASSLIGTSGPNAYEQYFGPGTRLTVT.